These T cell receptor beta chains were read from a single sample in a study of blood T cell repertoires in COVID-19. The data were produced by immunoSEQ multiplex PCR, yet TCRdb's version contains in-frame clones alone and is incomplete. The table shows about 260,000 clones, with about 83% occurring only once. The sample taken for sequencing was peripheral blood. The source of these receptors is a woman aged 40 to 50 who had recovered from COVID-19. CDR3s include the opening cysteine and the closing phenylalanine or tryptophan. D genes are given only for firm matches. Expanded clones are given a class, and other clones once, few, many or no size at all.

j_call,clone_size,v_call,d_call,cdr3_nt,cdr3_aa
TRBJ2-1,NA,TRBV2,NA,TGTGCCAGCGGGGCGGATGAGCAGTTCTTC,CASGADEQFF
TRBJ1-2,NA,TRBV19,NA,TGTGCCAGTAGTATAGGTTCCGCGTATGGCTACACCTTC,CASSIGSAYGYTF
TRBJ2-3,once,TRBV30,TRBD2,TGTGCCTGGAAGAAGCGGGGGGGCACAGATACGCAGTATTTT,CAWKKRGGTDTQYF
TRBJ2-3,NA,TRBV2,NA,TGTGCCAGCAGTGAAGGTCCTCGGCTAGCGCGCACAGATACGCAGTATTTT,CASSEGPRLARTDTQYF
TRBJ1-1,once,TRBV28,NA,TGTGCCAGCAGACACCAAACAGGGAACACTGAAGCTTTCTTT,CASRHQTGNTEAFF
TRBJ1-5,NA,TRBV2,NA,TGTGCCAGCAGTGATGAAGGGAGCCAGCCCCAGCATTTT,CASSDEGSQPQHF
TRBJ2-3,NA,TRBV25-1,NA,TGTGCCAGCAGTGAAGGAACGATATCTGGCGGGGGCACAGATACGCAGTATTTT,CASSEGTISGGGTDTQYF
TRBJ1-4,NA,TRBV5-1,NA,TGCGCCAGCAGTGGTCAGGGCAACGAAAAACTGTTTTTT,CASSGQGNEKLFF
TRBJ2-2,NA,TRBV15,TRBD1,TGTGCCACCAGCACCAGGACAGGGTCAATAGGGGAGCTGTTTTTT,CATSTRTGSIGELFF
TRBJ1-4,NA,TRBV28,TRBD1,TGTGCCAGCGGGGGACAGGGCGGGGAAAAACTGTTTTTT,CASGGQGGEKLFF
TRBJ2-2,NA,TRBV5-4,TRBD1,TGTGCCAGCAGCCCACGACAGGGTGGTTCGTGGGGGGAGCTGTTTTTT,CASSPRQGGSWGELFF
TRBJ1-5,NA,TRBV6-5,NA,TGTGCCAGCAGCCCCTCCGGGGGTCATCAGCCCCAGCATTTT,CASSPSGGHQPQHF
TRBJ1-6,NA,TRBV5-1,NA,TGCGCCAGCAGCCCCCGGACAGTTAATAATTCACCCCTCCACTTT,CASSPRTVNNSPLHF
TRBJ1-5,NA,TRBV6-6,TRBD1,TGTGCCAGCAGTTACTCAGGGGGCGAAAATCAGCCCCAGCATTTT,CASSYSGGENQPQHF
TRBJ1-6,NA,TRBV5-1,NA,TGCGCCAGCAGCTTGGCCCCAGGTCTCGGCTCACCCCTCCACTTT,CASSLAPGLGSPLHF
TRBJ1-1,NA,TRBV6-5,NA,TGTGCCAGCAGTTACTCAGTCACAAACACTGAAGCTTTCTTT,CASSYSVTNTEAFF
TRBJ2-7,NA,TRBV28,TRBD1,TGTGCCAGCACCCAAGTCCGACAGGGCGGAGCCTACGAGCAGTACTTC,CASTQVRQGGAYEQYF
TRBJ1-5,NA,TRBV9,NA,TGTGCCAGCAGCGTACAGGGAAATCAGCCCCAGCATTTT,CASSVQGNQPQHF
TRBJ1-1,NA,TRBV7-6,NA,TGTGCCAGCAGCCGCGGGGGGTCAGGGTACGAAGCTTTCTTT,CASSRGGSGYEAFF
TRBJ1-5,NA,TRBV6-5,TRBD1,TGTGCCAGCAGCGGACAGGGGGATCAGCCCCAGCATTTT,CASSGQGDQPQHF
TRBJ2-7,NA,TRBV10-3,TRBD2,TGTGCCATCAGTGAGATATCGGCAGAACGGGGGGCCTACGAGCAGTACTTC,CAISEISAERGAYEQYF
TRBJ1-1,NA,TRBV5-1,NA,TGCGCCAGCAGCTCAGACAGCTGGAACACTGAAGCTTTCTTT,CASSSDSWNTEAFF
TRBJ2-4,NA,TRBV24-1,NA,TGTGCCACCAGTGACCCGGACCAGGGGGGACCAAACATTCAGTACTTC,CATSDPDQGGPNIQYF
TRBJ1-6,NA,TRBV18,NA,TGTGCCAGCTCAGACTGGGTCAGCAATAATTCACCCCTCCACTTT,CASSDWVSNNSPLHF
TRBJ1-1,NA,TRBV2,TRBD1,TGTGCCAGCCGTGTGGACAGGGGGTTCACTGAAGCTTTCTTT,CASRVDRGFTEAFF
TRBJ1-6,NA,TRBV28,TRBD1,TGTGCCAGCAGTTTGTTGGACAGGGGTCAATCACCCCTCCACTTT,CASSLLDRGQSPLHF
TRBJ2-3,NA,TRBV7-9,TRBD2,TGTGCCAGCAGCTCCACCCGGGGGGGGGCAGATACGCAGTATTTT,CASSSTRGGADTQYF
TRBJ1-3,NA,TRBV5-6,NA,TGTGCCAGCAGCTTGGCCAGGGCTTACTCTGGAAACACCATATATTTT,CASSLARAYSGNTIYF
TRBJ1-1,NA,TRBV5-5,NA,TGTGCCAGCCTCCGAGGGGGGGGTGGTCTGAACACTGAAGCTTTCTTT,CASLRGGGGLNTEAFF
TRBJ1-2,NA,TRBV7-9,TRBD1,TGTGCCAGCAGCGCCCGCGACAGGGGGTTGAGAGGTGGCTACACCTTC,CASSARDRGLRGGYTF
TRBJ1-5,NA,TRBV28,TRBD1,TGTGCCAGCAGGTCAGGGGGGCCGGGCAATCAGCCCCAGCATTTT,CASRSGGPGNQPQHF
TRBJ2-7,NA,TRBV11-3,NA,TGTGCCAGCAGCGTGCAGACAGGTCCTAACTACGAGCAGTACTTC,CASSVQTGPNYEQYF
TRBJ1-6,NA,TRBV5-4,TRBD1,TGTGCCAGCACCCCCGGACAGGATAATTCACCCCTCCACTTT,CASTPGQDNSPLHF
TRBJ1-1,NA,TRBV2,NA,TGTGCCACCCCGGGAAACACTGAAGCTTTCTTT,CATPGNTEAFF
TRBJ1-2,once,TRBV2,NA,TGTGCCAGCAGTGAAGCGAGGGAGGGCTACACCTTC,CASSEAREGYTF
TRBJ1-1,NA,TRBV29-1,NA,TGCAGCGCTATAGGAACATCTCGACTGGGCACTGAAGCTTTCTTT,CSAIGTSRLGTEAFF
TRBJ2-7,NA,TRBV6-1,TRBD1,TGTGCCAGCAGTGAGGACAGGGGTTGGTACGAGCAGTACTTC,CASSEDRGWYEQYF
TRBJ2-5,NA,TRBV7-9,NA,TGTGCCAGCAGCTTCTTGGACTCCCAAGAGACCCAGTACTTC,CASSFLDSQETQYF
TRBJ2-2,NA,TRBV6-5,TRBD1,TGTGCCAGCAGGAACAGGGGCACCGGGGAGCTGTTTTTT,CASRNRGTGELFF
TRBJ1-5,NA,TRBV3-1/TRBV3-2,TRBD1,TGTGCCAGCAGCAAGACAGGGTATAGCAATCAGCCCCAGCATTTT,CASSKTGYSNQPQHF
TRBJ1-6,NA,TRBV30,NA,TGTGCCTGGAGTCTGGAGGGGAATTCACCCCTCCACTTT,CAWSLEGNSPLHF
TRBJ2-3,NA,TRBV6-5,NA,TGTGCCAGCAGGGGGACTGGCACAGATACGCAGTATTTT,CASRGTGTDTQYF
TRBJ1-3,NA,TRBV3-1/TRBV3-2,NA,TGTGCCAGCGGAGCTTCTGGAAACACCATATATTTT,CASGASGNTIYF
TRBJ1-3,NA,TRBV11-2,TRBD1,TGTGCCAGCAGCCCAAGGGACAGGGGTACCTCTGGAAACACCATATATTTT,CASSPRDRGTSGNTIYF
TRBJ2-1,NA,TRBV7-3,NA,TGTGCCAGCAGCTCCGGGGGTGGGCCCTACAATGAGCAGTTCTTC,CASSSGGGPYNEQFF
TRBJ2-5,NA,TRBV12-3/TRBV12-4,TRBD1,TGTGCCAGCAGTTTCCAGGGGGCTGTGACCCAGTACTTC,CASSFQGAVTQYF
TRBJ1-1,NA,TRBV28,NA,TGTGCCAGCAGTTTAGGGGGGTCGAACACTGAAGCTTTCTTT,CASSLGGSNTEAFF
TRBJ1-3,NA,TRBV3-1/TRBV3-2,NA,TGTGCCAGCAGCGATATTGGCAGGCTCACTGGAAACACCATATATTTT,CASSDIGRLTGNTIYF
TRBJ2-1,NA,TRBV20-1,TRBD1,TGCAGTGCTAGTACTCCGGGACAGACCTACAATGAGCAGTTCTTC,CSASTPGQTYNEQFF
TRBJ1-5,few,TRBV28,TRBD1,TGTGCCAGCAGTTTAGAGACAGGGGGCAATCAGCCCCAGCATTTT,CASSLETGGNQPQHF
TRBJ2-7,NA,TRBV29-1,TRBD2,TGCAGCGTTGAACTAGCGGGGGACTCCTACGAGCAGTACTTC,CSVELAGDSYEQYF
TRBJ1-4,once,TRBV20-1,NA,TGCAGTGCTCTACACGGGGAAAAACTGTTTTTT,CSALHGEKLFF
TRBJ1-6,NA,TRBV2,NA,TGTGCCAGCAGGGCCCGGGGAGGGGGAAATTCACCCCTCCACTTT,CASRARGGGNSPLHF